This is a list of T cell receptor beta chains from one sample in a study of cytomegalovirus exposure and HLA in healthy donors. Sequencing was performed with immunoSEQ multiplex PCR; in TCRdb, only in-frame clones are kept and a portion is missing. Of 150,000 or so clones detected, 75% appear once; the ten largest clones hold approximately 2.3%. The sample was PBMCs. Receptors originate from a female donor in good health and CMV-seronegative. CDR3s leave out the opening cysteine and the closing phenylalanine or tryptophan.

V gene	J gene	CDR3 protein
TRBV18	TRBJ1-6	ASSPAGRNSPLH
TRBV4-3	TRBJ2-7	ASSQDYPGASYEQY
TRBV6-1	TRBJ2-2	ASRAGGAETGELF
TRBV30	TRBJ2-7	ASDRGLYYEQY
TRBV7-2	TRBJ1-6	ASSLGGASPLH
TRBV6-5	TRBJ1-1	ASSYSGVWTEAF
TRBV6-6	TRBJ1-5	ASRSSDRSNQPQH
TRBV7-9	TRBJ1-1	ASSRGAETEAF
TRBV2	TRBJ1-1	ASSGSWDGGRNTEAF
TRBV5-4	TRBJ2-1	ASSGTGLSGDEQF
TRBV6-5	TRBJ2-5	ASSYFLGGEKETQY
TRBV6-4	TRBJ2-1	ASSDKSGAVVPEQF
TRBV9	TRBJ2-1	ASSVGTYNEQF
TRBV11-2	TRBJ1-2	ASSAPSRGKRANYGYT
TRBV30	TRBJ2-1	AWSTGPTGGPV
TRBV5-1	TRBJ2-2	ASGLTNTGELF
TRBV30	TRBJ2-3	AWSIEPGLAATDTQY
TRBV2	TRBJ2-7	ASSRWGGSYEQY
TRBV6-5	TRBJ2-1	ASSYSRGNNEQF
TRBV7-2	TRBJ2-5	ASSGDRGRETQY
TRBV6-1	TRBJ1-2	ASSEGTGRGYT
TRBV5-1	TRBJ2-1	ASSSNYWREGNEQF
TRBV27	TRBJ1-2	ASSFTGVNYGYT
TRBV7-9	TRBJ2-1	ASLTGGTSDEQF
TRBV11-3	TRBJ2-6	ASSPSRPGSSGANVLT
TRBV27	TRBJ2-1	ASRTFRTAGNEQF
TRBV7-6	TRBJ2-1	ASSTGGNEQF
TRBV11-3	TRBJ2-1	ASSPHSTSGGYNEQF
TRBV2	.	ASSPLQGYEQY
TRBV11-1	TRBJ2-5	ASSQLAGGPGEQY
TRBV4-1	TRBJ2-2	ASSQAGTGFIGELF
TRBV6-5	TRBJ1-1	ASATGNTEAF
TRBV2	TRBJ2-3	ASSGKGASTDTQY
TRBV27	TRBJ2-7	ASSPGPPVYEQY
TRBV6-5	TRBJ1-2	ASSFRGGYT
TRBV19	TRBJ1-5	ASSSLGRQGAQH
TRBV7-9	TRBJ2-1	SSSSREQF
TRBV9	TRBJ1-2	ASSVGPPGQGFYT
TRBV9	TRBJ2-3	ASSVAGLAGGKDTQY
TRBV6-5	TRBJ2-7	ASSRRGGIIEQY
TRBV4-3	TRBJ1-3	ASSTHRGLNTIY
TRBV6-5	TRBJ1-5	ASSMTGSGNQPQH
TRBV7-2	TRBJ2-1	ASSSSGTGVNEQF
TRBV2	TRBJ1-1	ASGAKNTEAF
TRBV28	TRBJ2-3	ASSSRRTSGTDTQY
TRBV29-1	TRBJ2-7	SVEPRTGGDEQY
TRBV28	TRBJ2-1	ASSPVRRQGGNEQF